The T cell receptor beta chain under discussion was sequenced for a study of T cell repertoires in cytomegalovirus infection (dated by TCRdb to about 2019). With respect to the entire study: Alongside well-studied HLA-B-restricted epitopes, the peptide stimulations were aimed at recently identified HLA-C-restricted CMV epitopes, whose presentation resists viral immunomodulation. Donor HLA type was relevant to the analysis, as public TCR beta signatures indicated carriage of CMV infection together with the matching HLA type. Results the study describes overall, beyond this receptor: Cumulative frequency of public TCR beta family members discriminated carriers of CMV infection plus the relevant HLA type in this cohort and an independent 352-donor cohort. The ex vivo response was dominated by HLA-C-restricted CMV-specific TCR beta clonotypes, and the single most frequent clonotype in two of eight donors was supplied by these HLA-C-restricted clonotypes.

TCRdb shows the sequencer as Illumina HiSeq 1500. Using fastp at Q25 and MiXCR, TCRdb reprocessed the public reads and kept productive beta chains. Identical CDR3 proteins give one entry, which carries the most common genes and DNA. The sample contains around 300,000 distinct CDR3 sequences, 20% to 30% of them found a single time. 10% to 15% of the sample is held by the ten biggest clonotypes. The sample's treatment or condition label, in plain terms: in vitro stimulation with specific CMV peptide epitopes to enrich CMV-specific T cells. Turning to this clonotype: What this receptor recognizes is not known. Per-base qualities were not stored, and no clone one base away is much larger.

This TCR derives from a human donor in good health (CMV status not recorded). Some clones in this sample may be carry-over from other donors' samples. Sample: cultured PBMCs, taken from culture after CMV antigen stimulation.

The DNA sequence is given as TGTGCCAACCGACTAGTTGGGCAAGAGACCCAGTACTTC. It translates as CANRLVGQETQYF. Recombination joined TRBV19 with TRBJ2-5; TRBD2 is possibly the D segment (6 matching bases). From the cysteine up to the phenylalanine, the CDR3 has a length of 13 residues. Kept here is only the CDR3 DNA, which spans 39 bases and is read in frame from base 1. Trimming takes 10 bases from V and 2 bases from J, and the germline ends sit 14 bases apart. The germline V gene encodes CDR1 LNHDA and CDR2 SQIVND (reference sequence).